This T cell receptor (beta chain) was observed in a study of cytomegalovirus exposure and HLA in healthy donors. Study-wide results and limits: The study flagged roughly 160 TCR beta chains as cytomegalovirus-associated. It emerged from a later analysis that several of the most significant clusters appeared to be linked to common viral pathogens.

Concerning this clone: Its specificity is not known.

It was with 60 Vbeta and 13 Jbeta primers that the PCR ran. Original analysis: An analysis performed later counted 60 million to 90 million unique TCR beta chains (roughly 10 million of them shared). TCRdb's table, derived via immunoSEQ multiplex PCR, lists solely in-frame clones and lacks some. V and J calls and clone size are those listed in that table; D and trimming were worked out from the DNA. The sample records approximately 200,000 clones, around four fifths being singletons. The sequencing input was PBMCs. The receptor comes from a woman aged 45-65 years in good health and CMV-seropositive.

This CDR3 is CASSVPAADLYF. The CDR3 nucleotides are TGTGCCAGCAGCGTACCCGCGGCCGATTTGTATTTT. The chain links TRBV9 to TRBJ1-3, with D hard to call. Germline lookup yields CDR1 SGDLS and CDR2 YYNGEE. There are 12 residues in the CDR3. Trimming shortened V by 1 base and J by 16 bases, and 15 bases separated the two germline ends.